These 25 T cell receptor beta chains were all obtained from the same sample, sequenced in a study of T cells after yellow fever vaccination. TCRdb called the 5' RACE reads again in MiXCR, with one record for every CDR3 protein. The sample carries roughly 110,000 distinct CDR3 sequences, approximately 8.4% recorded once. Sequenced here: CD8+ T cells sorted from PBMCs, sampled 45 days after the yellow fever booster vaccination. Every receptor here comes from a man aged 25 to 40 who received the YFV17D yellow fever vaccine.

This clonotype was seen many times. The DNA of the CDR3 is TGCGCCAGCAGCCAAGAAGACGAGGGAGGGAATAATGAGCAGTTCTTC. Translating gives CASSQEDEGGNNEQFF. The V call is TRBV4-3, the J call TRBJ2-1, with 7 bases identical to TRBD2. The V gene's germline CDR1 is LGHNA and CDR2 YSLEER. V shed 0 bases, J shed 7 bases, and the junction held 9 bases outside the gene matches. CDR3 length equals 16 residues.

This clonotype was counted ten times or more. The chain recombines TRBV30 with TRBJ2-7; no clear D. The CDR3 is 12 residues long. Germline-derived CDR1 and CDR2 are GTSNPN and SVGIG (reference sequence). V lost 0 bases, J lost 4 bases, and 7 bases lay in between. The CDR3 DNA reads TGTGCCTGGAGTGTTGGCAAGTACGAGCAGTACTTC. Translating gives CAWSVGKYEQYF.

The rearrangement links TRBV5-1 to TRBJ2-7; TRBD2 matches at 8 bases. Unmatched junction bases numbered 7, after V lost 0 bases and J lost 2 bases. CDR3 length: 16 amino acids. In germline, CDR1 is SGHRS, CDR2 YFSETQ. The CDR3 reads CASSLEKPTSAYEQYF. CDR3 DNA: TGCGCCAGCAGCTTGGAAAAACCGACTAGCGCCTACGAGCAGTACTTC.

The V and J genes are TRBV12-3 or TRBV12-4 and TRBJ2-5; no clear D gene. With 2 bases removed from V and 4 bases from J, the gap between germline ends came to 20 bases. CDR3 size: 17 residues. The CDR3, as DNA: TGTGCCAGCAGTTTATCAATACTCCCAACAGTGAGAGAGACCCAGTACTTC. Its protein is CASSLSILPTVRETQYF.

CDR3 sequence (DNA): TGTGCCAGCAGCCCCGGAGGAGGGGGGTACGAGCAGTACTTC. It codes for CASSPGGGGYEQYF. The V call is TRBV7-6, the J call TRBJ2-7, with D tentatively TRBD1 or TRBD2 (6 bases each). The germline CDR1 and CDR2 sequences are SGHVS and FNYEAQ. V was pared by 5 bases and J by 4 bases, with 15 bases between. The CDR3 has 14 amino acids.

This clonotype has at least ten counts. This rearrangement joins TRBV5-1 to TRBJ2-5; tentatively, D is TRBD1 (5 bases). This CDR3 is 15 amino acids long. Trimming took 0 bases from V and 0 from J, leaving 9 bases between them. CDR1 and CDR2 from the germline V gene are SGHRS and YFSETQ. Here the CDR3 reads CASSLGQIHQETQYF. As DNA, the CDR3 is TGCGCCAGCAGCTTGGGACAGATTCACCAAGAGACCCAGTACTTC.

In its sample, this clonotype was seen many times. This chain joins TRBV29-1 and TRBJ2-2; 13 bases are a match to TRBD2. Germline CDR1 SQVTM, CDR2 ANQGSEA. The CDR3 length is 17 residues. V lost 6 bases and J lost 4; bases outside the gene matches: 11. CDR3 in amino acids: CSVVGLAGASSTGELFF. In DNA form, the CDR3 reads TGCAGCGTCGTCGGACTAGCGGGAGCCTCGAGCACCGGGGAGCTGTTTTTT.

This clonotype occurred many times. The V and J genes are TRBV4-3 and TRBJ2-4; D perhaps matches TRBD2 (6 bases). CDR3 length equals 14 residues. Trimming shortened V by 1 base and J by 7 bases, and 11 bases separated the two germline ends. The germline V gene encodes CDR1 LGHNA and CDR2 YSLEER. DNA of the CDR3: TGCGCCAGCAGCCAAGTGGGCCGGGGGAACATTCAGTACTTC. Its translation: CASSQVGRGNIQYF.

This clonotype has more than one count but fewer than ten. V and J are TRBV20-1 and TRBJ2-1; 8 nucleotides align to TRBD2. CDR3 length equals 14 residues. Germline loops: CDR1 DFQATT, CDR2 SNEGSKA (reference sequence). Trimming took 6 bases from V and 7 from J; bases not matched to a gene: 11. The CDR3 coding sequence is TGCAGTGCGCCCCGGGGGGGGGCGCTGAATGAGCAGTTCTTC. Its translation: CSAPRGGALNEQFF.

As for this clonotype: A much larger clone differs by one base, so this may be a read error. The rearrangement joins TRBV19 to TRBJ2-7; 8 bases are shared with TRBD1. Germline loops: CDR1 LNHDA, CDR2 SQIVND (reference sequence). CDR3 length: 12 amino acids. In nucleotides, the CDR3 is TGTGCGAGCAGGGGGCGGACCCACGAGCAGTACTTC. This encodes CASRGRTHEQYF.

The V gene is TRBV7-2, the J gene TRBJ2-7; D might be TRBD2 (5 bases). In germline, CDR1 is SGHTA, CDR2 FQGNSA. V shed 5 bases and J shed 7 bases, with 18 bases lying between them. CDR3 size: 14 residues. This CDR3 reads CASSRGVGVFEQYF. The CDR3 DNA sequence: TGTGCCAGCAGCCGAGGTGTGGGAGTCTTTGAGCAGTACTTC.

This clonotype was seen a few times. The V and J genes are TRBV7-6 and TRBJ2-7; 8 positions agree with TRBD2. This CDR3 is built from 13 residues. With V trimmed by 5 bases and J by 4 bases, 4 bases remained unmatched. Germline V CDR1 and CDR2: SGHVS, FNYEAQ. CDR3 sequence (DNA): TGTGCCAGCAGCACGGGACTAGAATACGAGCAGTACTTC. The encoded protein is CASSTGLEYEQYF.

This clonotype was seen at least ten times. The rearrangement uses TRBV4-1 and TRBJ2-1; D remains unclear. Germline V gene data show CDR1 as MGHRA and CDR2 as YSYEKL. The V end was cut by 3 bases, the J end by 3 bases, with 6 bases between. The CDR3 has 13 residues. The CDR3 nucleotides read TGCGCCAGCAGCCACGAGAACTACAATGAGCAGTTCTTC. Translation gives CASSHENYNEQFF.

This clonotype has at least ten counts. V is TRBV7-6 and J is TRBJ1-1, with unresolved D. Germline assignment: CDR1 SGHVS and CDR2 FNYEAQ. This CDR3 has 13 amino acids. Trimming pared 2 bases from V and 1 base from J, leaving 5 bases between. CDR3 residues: CASSLSQNTEAFF. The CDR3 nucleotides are TGTGCCAGCAGCTTAAGCCAGAACACTGAAGCTTTCTTT.

CDR3 amino acids: CASSPTESSYNEQFF. The DNA for the CDR3 is TGCGCCAGCAGCCCCACTGAGAGCTCCTACAATGAGCAGTTCTTC. The rearrangement joins TRBV5-1 to TRBJ2-1; D remains ambiguous. CDR1 is SGHRS and CDR2 is YFSETQ in the germline V gene. The length of the CDR3 is 15 residues. V was trimmed by 4 bases and J by 0 bases, leaving 11 bases between them.

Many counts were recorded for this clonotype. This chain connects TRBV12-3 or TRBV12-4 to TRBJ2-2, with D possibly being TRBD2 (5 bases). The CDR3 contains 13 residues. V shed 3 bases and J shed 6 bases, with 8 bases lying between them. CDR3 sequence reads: CASSFAGAGELFF. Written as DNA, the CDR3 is TGTGCCAGCAGTTTCGCCGGGGCCGGGGAGCTGTTTTTT.

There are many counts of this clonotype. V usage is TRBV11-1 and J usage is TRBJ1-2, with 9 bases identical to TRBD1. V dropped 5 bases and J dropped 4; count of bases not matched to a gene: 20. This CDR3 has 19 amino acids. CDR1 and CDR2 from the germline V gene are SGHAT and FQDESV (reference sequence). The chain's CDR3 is CASSPSIRDRAPRPYGYTF. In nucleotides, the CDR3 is TGTGCCAGCAGCCCCTCCATCCGGGACAGGGCGCCACGACCCTATGGCTACACCTTC.

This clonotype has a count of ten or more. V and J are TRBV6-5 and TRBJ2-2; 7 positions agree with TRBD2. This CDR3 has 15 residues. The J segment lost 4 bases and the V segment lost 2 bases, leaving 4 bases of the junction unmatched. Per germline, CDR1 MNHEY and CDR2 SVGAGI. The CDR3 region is CASSYTSDPTGELFF. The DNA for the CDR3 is TGTGCCAGCAGTTACACTAGCGACCCCACCGGGGAGCTGTTTTTT.

CDR3 protein: CSARVGTGDGYGYTF. CDR3 bases: TGCAGTGCTAGAGTGGGAACCGGTGATGGCTATGGCTACACCTTC. The gene calls are TRBV20-1 and TRBJ1-2; D is ambiguous. The germline CDR1 and CDR2 sequences are DFQATT and SNEGSKA (reference sequence). V was pared by 1 base and J by 4 bases, with 16 bases between. CDR3 length: 15 amino acids.

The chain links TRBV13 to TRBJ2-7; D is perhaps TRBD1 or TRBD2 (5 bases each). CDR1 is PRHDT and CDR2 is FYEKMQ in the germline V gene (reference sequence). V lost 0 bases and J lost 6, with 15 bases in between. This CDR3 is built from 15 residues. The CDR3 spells CASSLGVRTGAEQYF. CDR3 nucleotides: TGTGCCAGCAGCTTAGGAGTGCGGACCGGGGCCGAGCAGTACTTC. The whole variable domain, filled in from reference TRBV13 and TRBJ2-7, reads AAGVIQSPRHLIKEKRETATLKCYPIPRHDTVYWYQQGPGQDPQFLISFYEKMQSDKGSIPDRFSAQQFSDYHSELNMSSLELGDSALYFCASSLGVRTGAEQYFGPGTRLTVT.

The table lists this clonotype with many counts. The CDR3 is CASSLFGGSFETQYF. The CDR3 region has the DNA TGTGCCAGCAGCTTATTCGGCGGGAGCTTTGAGACCCAGTACTTC. This chain links TRBV7-3 with TRBJ2-5, with 7 bases aligning to TRBD2. The CDR3 covers 15 residues. Germline V gene sequence: CDR1 SGHTA, CDR2 FQGTGA. V dropped 2 bases and J dropped 5; count of bases not matched to a gene: 8. The variable domain in full, completed from reference TRBV7-3 and TRBJ2-5, reads GAGVSQTPSNKVTEKGKYVELRCDPISGHTALYWYRQSLGQGPEFLIYFQGTGAADDSGLPNDRFFAVRPEGSVSTLKIQRTERGDSAVYLCASSLFGGSFETQYFGPGTRLLVL.

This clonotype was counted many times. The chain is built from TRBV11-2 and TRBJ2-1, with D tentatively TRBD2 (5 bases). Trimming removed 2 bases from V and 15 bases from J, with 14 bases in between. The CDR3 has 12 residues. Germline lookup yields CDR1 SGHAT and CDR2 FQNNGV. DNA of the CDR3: TGTGCCAGCAGCTTATCCTCGGACTGCCCGTTCTTC. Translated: CASSLSSDCPFF.

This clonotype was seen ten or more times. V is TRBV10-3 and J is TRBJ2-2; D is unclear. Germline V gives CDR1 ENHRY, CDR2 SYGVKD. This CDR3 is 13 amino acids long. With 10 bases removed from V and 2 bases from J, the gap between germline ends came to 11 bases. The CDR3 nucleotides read TGTGCCACCAGGACCCTAAACACCGGGGAGCTGTTTTTT. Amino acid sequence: CATRTLNTGELFF.

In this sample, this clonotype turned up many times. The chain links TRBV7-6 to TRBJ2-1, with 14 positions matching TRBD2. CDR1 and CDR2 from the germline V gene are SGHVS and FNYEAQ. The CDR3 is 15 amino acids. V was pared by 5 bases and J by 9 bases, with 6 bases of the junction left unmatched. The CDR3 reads CASSPTSGRGVEQFF. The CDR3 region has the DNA TGTGCCAGCAGCCCGACTAGCGGGAGGGGAGTTGAGCAGTTCTTC.

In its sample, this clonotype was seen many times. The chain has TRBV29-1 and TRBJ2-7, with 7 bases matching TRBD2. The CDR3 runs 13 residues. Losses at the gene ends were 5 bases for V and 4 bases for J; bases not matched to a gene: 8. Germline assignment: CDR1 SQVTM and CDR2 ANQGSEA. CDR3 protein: CSVLWGTTYEQYF. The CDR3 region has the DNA TGCAGCGTTCTCTGGGGGACTACGTACGAGCAGTACTTC.